The 11 T cell receptor beta chains in this list originate from one sample, sequenced in a study of spatial heterogeneity in lung cancer. Findings of the study overall: Tracking of tumor mutation counts was seen in expanded intratumoral alpha and beta TCR counts.

Via MiXCR, TCRdb re-called the 5' RACE reads, giving one row per CDR3 protein. Found here are around 18,000 distinct CDR3 sequences, roughly 5.7% of them singletons; the top ten hold over 9%. Their recognized antigens are unknown. Specified time point: sample taken at primary tumor resection. The sequences come from lung tumor tissue, collected at surgery. The receptors originated from a female donor with early-stage non-small cell lung cancer.

In this sample, this clonotype turned up many times. This beta chain is off target for a library built for alpha chains, so its abundance means little. The rearrangement joins TRBV19 to TRBJ2-7; 12 bases align to TRBD2. Germline lookup yields CDR1 LNHDA and CDR2 SQIVND (reference sequence). The CDR3 length is 15 residues. V lost 5 bases and J lost 3; bases outside the gene matches: 5. The CDR3 nucleotides read TGTGCCAGTAGTCTCCTAGCGGGAGGGGACTACGAGCAGTACTTC. It is translated as CASSLLAGGDYEQYF.

By share, this clonotype ranks as medium-sized. The library was designed around alpha chains, so this beta chain is a stray read whose abundance carries little weight. The chain links TRBV7-6 to TRBJ2-1, with 9 bases lining up with TRBD1. The CDR3 has 15 residues. The V gene's germline CDR1 is SGHVS and CDR2 FNYEAQ. Unmatched junction bases numbered 9, after V lost 5 bases and J lost 7 bases. The CDR3 is CASSPGQGFVNEQFF. The CDR3 region has the DNA TGTGCCAGCAGCCCGGGACAGGGTTTTGTAAATGAGCAGTTCTTC.

This clonotype was seen more than once but under ten times. This beta chain is an unintended read in a library built for alpha chains; its size means little. V usage is TRBV19 and J usage is TRBJ2-1; 9 bases are a match to TRBD2. This CDR3 region has 16 residues. V shed 7 bases, J shed 9 bases, and the junction held 16 bases outside the gene matches. Germline CDR1 reads LNHDA; CDR2 reads SQIVND (reference sequence). For the CDR3, the DNA is TGTGCCAGTACCACTCCCGGACTAGCGAGAGGGGGTGAGCAGTTCTTC. Residues: CASTTPGLARGGEQFF.

This clonotype is deemed medium-sized (0.01 to 0.1%). The library was designed around alpha chains, so this beta chain is a stray read whose abundance carries little weight. The chain carries TRBV29-1 and TRBJ2-2, with D perhaps TRBD2 (6 bases). The CDR3 is made up of 15 amino acids. The germline V gene encodes CDR1 SQVTM and CDR2 ANQGSEA. Trimming stripped 7 bases from V and 3 bases from J, with 18 bases between. CDR3 nucleotides: TGCAGCGCCAGGTCGGGGGTAATGGACACCGGGGAGCTGTTTTTT. This encodes CSARSGVMDTGELFF.

This clonotype was recorded at least ten times. A library prepared for alpha chains yielded this beta chain as an off-target read; its size is of little meaning. CDR3 residues: CASSLSTDTQYF. In DNA form, the CDR3 reads TGTGCCAGCAGCTTAAGCACAGATACGCAGTATTTT. This chain uses TRBV2 with TRBJ2-3; D remains ambiguous. Deletions cut 6 bases from V and 0 bases from J, with 4 bases between. The CDR3 loop spans 12 amino acids. The germline gives CDR1 SNHLY, CDR2 FYNNEI.

The table lists this clonotype with many counts. This beta chain is off target for a library built for alpha chains, so its abundance means little. This chain joins TRBV18 and TRBJ2-5; 7 nucleotides agree with TRBD2. The CDR3 is 17 residues long. Germline CDR1 KGHSH, CDR2 LQKENI. The ends lost 3 bases at V and 5 bases at J; junction bases unmatched: 15. In nucleotides, the CDR3 is TGTGCCAGCTCACCGCTCGGAGAAGCGGGACTGGGGGAGACCCAGTACTTC. It codes for CASSPLGEAGLGETQYF. Full variable domain (missing parts from reference TRBV18 and TRBJ2-5): NAGVMQNPRHLVRRRGQEARLRCSPMKGHSHVYWYRQLPEEGLKFMVYLQKENIIDESGMPKERFSAEFPKEGPSILRIQQVVRGDSAAYFCASSPLGEAGLGETQYFGPGTRLLVL.

Remarks on this clonotype: Since the library was made to target alpha chains, this beta chain is a stray read and its abundance is not meaningful. The chain carries TRBV3-1 and TRBJ1-2, with D possibly matching TRBD1 (5 bases). V dropped 5 bases and J dropped 4 bases, with 5 bases sitting between them. This CDR3 spans 11 amino acids. Germline V CDR1 and CDR2: LGHDT, YNNKEL (reference sequence). The CDR3 region is CASSTGYGYTF. For the CDR3, the DNA is TGTGCCAGCAGCACAGGCTATGGCTACACCTTC.

This clonotype showed up many times. Since the library was made to target alpha chains, this beta chain is a stray read and its abundance is not meaningful. This chain joins TRBV20-1 and TRBJ2-1; D unresolved. The V gene lost 3 bases and the J gene lost 7 bases, with 13 bases spanning the gap. Germline V gene sequence: CDR1 DFQATT, CDR2 SNEGSKA (reference sequence). The CDR3 has 13 amino acids. The CDR3 coding sequence is TGCAGTGCTAGTAACCTAGTTAAGAATGAGCAGTTCTTC. Protein product: CSASNLVKNEQFF.

This clonotype has a count of ten or more. This beta chain was picked up by a library intended for alpha chains and is off target, so its count carries little meaning. The rearrangement joins TRBV2 to TRBJ2-7, with TRBD1 matching 9 bases. With V trimmed by 6 bases and J by 3 bases, 0 bases remained unmatched. Germline CDR1 is SNHLY and CDR2 is FYNNEI. The CDR3 has 12 amino acids. The CDR3 spells CASRDRGYEQYF. CDR3 nucleotides: TGTGCCAGCAGGGACAGGGGCTACGAGCAGTACTTC.

The sample holds many counts of this clonotype. The library was built for alpha chains, so this beta chain is an off-target read and its size means little. The chain recombines TRBV29-1 with TRBJ2-1, with 12 bases aligning to TRBD2. The CDR3 contains 14 residues. V dropped 5 bases and J dropped 8; count of bases not matched to a gene: 7. From germline, CDR1 is SQVTM and CDR2 ANQGSEA. The CDR3 DNA reads TGCAGCGTTATCCGACTAGCGGGAGTCCATGAGCAGTTCTTC. This encodes CSVIRLAGVHEQFF.

This clonotype occurred many times. This beta chain appears as a stray read in a library generated for alpha chains; its size is not informative. The gene calls are TRBV29-1 and TRBJ2-5, with a possible D match to TRBD1 (6 bases). The CDR3 extends over 13 amino acids. Germline V CDR1 and CDR2: SQVTM, ANQGSEA. Trimming took off 5 bases at V and 2 bases at J, with 12 bases between the two ends. The CDR3 region is CSVFRQEQETQYF. CDR3 coding DNA: TGCAGCGTTTTTCGACAGGAGCAAGAGACCCAGTACTTC.